Below are 3 T cell receptor beta chains sequenced from a single sample in a study of Graves' ophthalmopathy and Graves' hyperthyroidism (dated by TCRdb to about 2018). Instrument used: Illumina HiSeq 2000. For repertoire sequencing, TCR beta CDR3 regions were amplified from RNA transcripts. HTBI primers and the Qiagen OneStep RT-PCR kit were used in a first-round RT-PCR, which was followed by a second-round multiplex PCR, size selection and purification. The public reads were reprocessed in TCRdb via fastp at Q25 and MiXCR, keeping in-frame beta chains. Each CDR3 protein gets just one entry, which takes the most common genes and DNA from the rows behind it. This sample has around 1,200,000 distinct CDR3 sequences in its table, and less than 45% of those were observed once. The ten top clones hold around 10% of the sample. Material: peripheral blood or thyroid tissue (not recorded which). The receptors were sampled from an adult man with Graves' hyperthyroidism.

V and J are TRBV7-9 and TRBJ2-6; 7 positions match TRBD1. V lost 5 bases to trimming and J lost 2 bases; unmatched junction nucleotides: 15. CDR3 length equals 19 residues. Per the germline V gene, CDR1 is SEHNR and CDR2 is FQNEAQ (reference sequence). The CDR3 protein is CASSHRVDRRQAGANVLTF. Here the CDR3 DNA reads TGTGCCAGCAGCCACCGGGTGGACAGGCGTCAAGCTGGGGCCAACGTCCTGACTTTC.

This clonotype has more than one count but fewer than ten. An end of the junction does not agree with germline; a read error may underlie this. This chain links TRBV7-2 with TRBJ2-7, with 7 bases that match TRBD2. The germline gives CDR1 SGHTA, CDR2 FQGNSA. The CDR3 sequence is 15 residues long. The CDR3 region has the DNA TGCGCCAGCAGCTTGGCTTCTAGCGGTACCTACGAGCAGTACTTC. Its translation is CASSLASSGTYEQYF.

In regard to this clonotype: A much bigger clone sits one base away, suggesting this may be a read error. The chain carries TRBV6-5 and TRBJ1-5; weak D call: TRBD1 (6 bases). Germline lookup yields CDR1 MNHEY and CDR2 SVGAGI. Deletions cut 7 bases from V and 4 bases from J, with 14 bases between. The CDR3 sequence is 14 residues long. The DNA of the CDR3 is TGTGCCAGCACCCCCGGGACACGTAATCAGCCCCAGCATTTT. The encoded protein is CASTPGTRNQPQHF.